These T cell receptor beta chains were read from a single sample in a study of T cell responses to AZD1222 COVID-19 vaccine. The assay was immunoSEQ multiplex PCR, and TCRdb's table has in-frame clones only and misses some. Found here are roughly 75,000 clones, roughly 84% of them singletons; the top ten hold 8% to 10%. The sample in question was peripheral blood, obtained on day 0 of AZD1222 vaccination. The receptors originated from an adult in good health. CDR3s include the opening cysteine and the closing phenylalanine or tryptophan. D genes are given only for firm matches. The size entry is marked missing in some rows and otherwise reads once, few, many or a size class.

d_gene | j_gene | v_gene | abundance | CDR3nt | CDR3aa
- | TRBJ1-6 | TRBV10-3 | few | TGTGCCATCAGTTCCGGGGGGTATAATTCACCCCTCCACTTT | CAISSGGYNSPLHF
- | TRBJ1-4 | TRBV28 | - | TGTGCCAGCAGCACCCCACAGGGCGTAGACGAAAAACTGTTTTTT | CASSTPQGVDEKLFF
TRBD1 | TRBJ2-5 | TRBV5-5 | - | TGTGCCAGCAGCCGCGGACAGGTCCAAGAGACCCAGTACTTC | CASSRGQVQETQYF
- | TRBJ1-1 | TRBV28 | - | TGTGCCAGCCATTTACGCCAGGGAATGTTAGCTTTCTTT | CASHLRQGMLAFF
- | TRBJ1-5 | TRBV18 | - | TGTGCCAGCTCGGCACAGGGTGGTAGTCAGCCCCAGCATTTT | CASSAQGGSQPQHF
- | TRBJ1-2 | TRBV6-5 | - | TGTGCCAGCGACGGGTTCGGGGTGGCGAACTATGGCTACACCTTC | CASDGFGVANYGYTF
- | TRBJ1-2 | TRBV5-1 | - | TGCGCCAGCAGCTTGGACGCCCCTTTGGACAGCTCGGGTGGCTACACCTTC | CASSLDAPLDSSGGYTF
- | TRBJ2-2 | TRBV5-4 | once | TGTGCCAGCAGCTTGAAACAAAAGAACACCGGGGAGCTGTTTTTT | CASSLKQKNTGELFF
- | TRBJ1-2 | TRBV24-1 | - | TGTGCCACCAGTGCTCCGGGAGCTAGCTATGGCTACACCTTC | CATSAPGASYGYTF
- | TRBJ2-1 | TRBV6-5 | - | TGTGCCAGCAGTTACGCTTCCTCCCGGCATGAGCAGTTCTTC | CASSYASSRHEQFF
- | TRBJ2-5 | TRBV5-1 | - | TGCGCCAGCAGCTTGGAAGGGACACAAGAGACCCAGTACTTC | CASSLEGTQETQYF
- | TRBJ2-7 | TRBV15 | - | TGTGCCACCAGCAGATGGGACGTCTCCTACGAGCAGTACTTC | CATSRWDVSYEQYF
- | TRBJ1-5 | TRBV7-8 | - | TGTGCCAGCAGCCAGACACACTATAGCAATCAGCCCCAGCATTTT | CASSQTHYSNQPQHF
- | TRBJ2-7 | TRBV2 | - | TGTGCCAGCAGCTCGCAGGGTGGAGGGGAGCAGTACTTC | CASSSQGGGEQYF
- | TRBJ2-2 | TRBV7-3 | - | TGTGCCAGCAGCTTAAATGACAGACGGAACACCGGGGAGCTGTTTTTT | CASSLNDRRNTGELFF